What follows are 23 T cell receptor beta chains derived from one specimen sequenced in a study of CD8 T cells in Susac syndrome. Reverse transcription of about 0.5 to 1 ug RNA used random hexamers. One entry per CDR3 protein, called by TCRdb with MiXCR from the immunoSEQ multiplex PCR reads. In the table there are some 400,000 distinct CDR3 sequences, 75% to 90% of which are singletons. The material sequenced was CD8+ T cells from PBMCs. All receptors come from a human donor with multiple sclerosis.

The chain uses TRBV4-1 and TRBJ2-3, with a possible D match to TRBD2 (6 bases). Trimming stripped 4 bases from V and 3 bases from J, with 11 bases between. From germline, CDR1 is MGHRA and CDR2 YSYEKL. There are 14 residues in the CDR3. The CDR3 is CASSPEGLTDTQYF. The CDR3 DNA reads as TGCGCCAGCAGCCCGGAGGGCCTGACAGATACGCAGTATTTT.

The rearrangement joins TRBV7-9 to TRBJ2-2; D may be TRBD2 (6 bases). The CDR3 loop spans 16 amino acids. Germline-derived CDR1 and CDR2 are SEHNR and FQNEAQ (reference sequence). V was pared by 8 bases and J by 2 bases, with 18 bases between. The CDR3 nucleotides are TGTGCCAGCGCGCCGGCGGGGCAGGGAAACACCGGGGAGCTGTTTTTT. Amino acid sequence: CASAPAGQGNTGELFF.

The chain is built from TRBV2 and TRBJ1-1; a weak D match, TRBD1 (5 bases). The V end lost 7 bases, the J end lost 0 bases, and 9 bases lay between the germline ends. CDR3 length equals 13 residues. Germline CDR1 and CDR2: SNHLY and FYNNEI. CDR3 DNA: TGTGCCAGCAAGACAGAGATGAACACTGAAGCTTTCTTT. Amino acids: CASKTEMNTEAFF. Combining the CDR3 with reference TRBV2 and TRBJ1-1 gives the whole variable domain EPEVTQTPSHQVTQMGQEVILRCVPISNHLYFYWYRQILGQKVEFLVSFYNNEISEKSEIFDDQFSVERPDGSNFTLKIRSTKLEDSAMYFCASKTEMNTEAFFGQGTRLTVV.

CDR3 sequence: CASSDDRGTYEQYF. In DNA form, the CDR3 reads TGTGCCAGCAGCGATGACAGGGGCACCTACGAGCAGTACTTC. The chain joins TRBV7-9 to TRBJ2-7; 8 bases are a match to TRBD1. The V gene end was trimmed by 5 bases and the J gene end by 2 bases; junction bases not matched to a gene: 5. CDR1 SEHNR and CDR2 FQNEAQ come from the germline V gene (reference sequence). The length of the CDR3 is 14 residues.

V is TRBV28 and J is TRBJ2-1, with 14 bases identical to TRBD2. With 5 bases clipped from V and 7 bases from J, the junction kept 7 bases outside the gene matches. The germline V gene encodes CDR1 MDHEN and CDR2 SYDVKM. The CDR3 spans 16 residues. CDR3 sequence (DNA): TGTGCCAGCAGTCCAAGACTAGCGGGAGGGGCTAATGAGCAGTTCTTC. Encoded protein: CASSPRLAGGANEQFF.

This clonotype was seen a single time. The chain employs TRBV12-3 or TRBV12-4 and TRBJ2-3; D ambiguous. The CDR3 runs to 13 residues. V was shortened by 3 bases and J by 3 bases, with 7 bases between the two germline ends. CDR3 bases: TGTGCCAGCAGTTTGGCGGAAACAGATACGCAGTATTTT. Translating gives CASSLAETDTQYF.

This chain joins TRBV19 and TRBJ1-5; perhaps TRBD1 as D (6 bases). Trimming removed 7 bases at V and 6 bases at J, with 10 bases between. The length of the CDR3 is 12 residues. Germline assignment: CDR1 LNHDA and CDR2 SQIVND (reference sequence). The CDR3 sequence is CASTRGGQPQHF. For the CDR3, the DNA is TGTGCCAGTACCCGAGGGGGTCAGCCCCAGCATTTT.

J is TRBJ2-1 and V is TRBV11-3; weak D call: TRBD2 (6 bases). This CDR3 region has 13 residues. Trimming took off 5 bases at V and 10 bases at J, with 15 bases between the two ends. Germline V gene lookup returns CDR1 SGHNT and CDR2 YENEEA. The CDR3 nucleotides are TGTGCCAGCAGCCCAGAACTAGCCTCGGAGCAGTTCTTC. Amino acid sequence: CASSPELASEQFF.

V and J are TRBV27 and TRBJ2-5; TRBD2 agrees at 7 bases. The trim removed 5 bases at V and 4 bases at J, leaving 10 bases unmatched. Germline V gene lookup returns CDR1 MNHEY and CDR2 SMNVEV (reference sequence). The CDR3 is 15 residues long. CDR3 DNA sequence: TGTGCCAGCAGTCTACTTGAGGCGGGAGTAGAGACCCAGTACTTC. Residues: CASSLLEAGVETQYF.

This chain uses TRBV7-9 with TRBJ1-2, with TRBD1 matching over 9 bases. Germline V gene data show CDR1 as SEHNR and CDR2 as FQNEAQ (reference sequence). V lost 5 bases to trimming and J lost 2 bases; unmatched junction nucleotides: 12. The CDR3 contains 17 residues. For the CDR3, the DNA is TGTGCCAGCAGCGACTTAGGGACAGGGAGATACAACTATGGCTACACCTTC. Amino acids: CASSDLGTGRYNYGYTF.

The chain uses TRBV29-1 and TRBJ2-1; 14 bases are a match to TRBD2. The V gene's germline CDR1 is SQVTM and CDR2 ANQGSEA. The CDR3 sequence is 13 residues long. V shed 7 bases, J shed 9 bases, and the junction held 5 bases outside the gene matches. In DNA, the CDR3 is TGCAGCGGAGGACTAGCGGGAGGACCTGAGCAGTTCTTC. Residues: CSGGLAGGPEQFF.

This clonotype came up a few times. The chain employs TRBV7-9 and TRBJ2-3; D may be TRBD1 (6 bases). Germline CDR1 reads SEHNR; CDR2 reads FQNEAQ (reference sequence). Trimming took 1 base from V and 2 from J, leaving 16 bases between them. The CDR3 covers 17 residues. This CDR3 reads CASSLGRAQGYTDTQYF. CDR3 DNA: TGTGCCAGCAGCTTAGGTCGGGCACAGGGATACACAGATACGCAGTATTTT.

The gene calls are TRBV3-1 and TRBJ2-7, with TRBD1 matching over 10 bases. Germline values: CDR1 LGHDT, CDR2 YNNKEL (reference sequence). The V segment lost 5 bases and the J segment 4 bases; nucleotides outside the gene matches: 11. This CDR3 is 16 amino acids long. The CDR3 loop is CASSYVTGTGVYEQYF. CDR3 DNA: TGTGCCAGCAGCTACGTAACCGGGACAGGGGTTTACGAGCAGTACTTC.

This sequence joins TRBV29-1 and TRBJ2-1; maybe TRBD1 (5 bases). Germline-derived CDR1 and CDR2 are SQVTM and ANQGSEA. Deletions cut 3 bases from V and 0 bases from J, with 18 bases between. The CDR3 loop spans 17 amino acids. The CDR3 sequence: CSVEGLTDLSSYNEQFF. The CDR3 DNA reads as TGCAGCGTTGAGGGCCTGACAGATTTAAGCTCCTACAATGAGCAGTTCTTC.

The chain joins TRBV27 to TRBJ1-2; D remains ambiguous. The CDR3 contains 13 residues. Germline CDR1 and CDR2: MNHEY and SMNVEV (reference sequence). V lost 3 bases to trimming and J lost 4 bases, with 9 bases between them. CDR3 residues: CASSFNSFYGYTF. The CDR3 DNA reads as TGTGCCAGCAGTTTCAACAGCTTCTATGGCTACACCTTC.

Notes on this clonotype: No DNA is shown, since the ends of the CDR3 on it are uncertain; the CDR3 is the one TCRdb lists. The chain carries TRBV30 and TRBJ2-6; the D call TRBD1 from the table was never checked on the DNA. Including both end residues, the CDR3 is 14 amino acids long. Germline V gene lookup returns CDR1 GTSNPN and CDR2 SVGIG (reference sequence). CDR3 in amino acids: CAWGTGTGANVLIF.

The chain joins TRBV14 to TRBJ2-7; D remains unclear. Germline lookup yields CDR1 SGHDN and CDR2 FVKESK. The CDR3 has 14 amino acids. V lost 1 base, J lost 2 bases, and 9 bases lay in between. The CDR3 nucleotides are TGTGCCAGCAGCCAAGGGTATACAGCCTACGAGCAGTACTTC. It yields the protein CASSQGYTAYEQYF.

The chain uses TRBV27 and TRBJ2-2; D perhaps matches TRBD2 (5 bases). V lost 4 bases, J lost 0 bases, and 9 bases lay in between. CDR3 length equals 15 residues. In germline, CDR1 is MNHEY, CDR2 SMNVEV (reference sequence). This chain's CDR3 is CASSYQRSNTGELFF. CDR3 in DNA: TGTGCCAGCAGTTACCAGCGGTCGAACACCGGGGAGCTGTTTTTT.

This sequence joins TRBV20-1 and TRBJ2-2, with 11 nucleotides matching TRBD2. The germline V gene encodes CDR1 DFQATT and CDR2 SNEGSKA (reference sequence). The length of the CDR3 is 19 residues. The J segment lost 3 bases and the V segment lost 5 bases, leaving 17 bases of the junction unmatched. CDR3: CSAEPPPASGRRHTGELFF. CDR3 bases: TGCAGTGCTGAACCCCCCCCGGCTAGCGGGAGGAGGCACACCGGGGAGCTGTTTTTT.

The CDR3 DNA sequence: TGTGCCAGCAGCTTAATGAGGGACAGGGCTGAAGCTTTCTTT. Its protein is CASSLMRDRAEAFF. The rearrangement joins TRBV7-9 to TRBJ1-1; 9 bases agree with TRBD1. The trim removed 2 bases at V and 6 bases at J, leaving 4 bases unmatched. Germline assignment: CDR1 SEHNR and CDR2 FQNEAQ (reference sequence). The CDR3 has 14 residues.

The V gene is TRBV28, the J gene TRBJ2-1; 7 nucleotides agree with TRBD2. The CDR3 has 17 residues. Per the germline V gene, CDR1 is MDHEN and CDR2 is SYDVKM. The J segment lost 6 bases and the V segment lost 4 bases, leaving 15 bases of the junction unmatched. In DNA, the CDR3 is TGTGCCAGCAGTTCCTCCCTTGCGGGAGCGCAGTTCAATGAGCAGTTCTTC. This encodes CASSSSLAGAQFNEQFF.

The gene calls are TRBV5-6 and TRBJ2-1, with TRBD2 identical over 7 bases. Germline values: CDR1 SGHDT, CDR2 YYEEEE. The CDR3 has 16 amino acids. With 6 bases clipped from V and 10 bases from J, the junction kept 19 bases outside the gene matches. The CDR3 reads CASTVGTEREPYEQFF. DNA for the CDR3: TGTGCCAGCACCGTGGGTACCGAGCGGGAACCTTACGAGCAGTTCTTC.

The V call is TRBV29-1, the J call TRBJ1-5; TRBD1 aligns across 8 bases. The CDR3 is made up of 14 amino acids. CDR1 and CDR2 from the germline V gene are SQVTM and ANQGSEA. With 5 bases clipped from V and 2 bases from J, the junction kept 5 bases outside the gene matches. Here the CDR3 DNA reads TGCAGCGTTTACGAACAGGGGGGCAATCAGCCCCAGCATTTT. It is translated as CSVYEQGGNQPQHF.